The 31 T cell receptor beta chains in this list originate from one sample, sequenced in a study of cytomegalovirus exposure and HLA in healthy donors. The PCR contained 60 Vbeta and 13 Jbeta primers. Repertoires were generated with immunoSEQ multiplex PCR, while TCRdb's copy carries only in-frame clones and drops some. The table has about 160,000 clones, around four fifths seen once; the top ten hold 1.9%. Sample: PBMCs. The receptors derive from a man aged 18 to 35 in good health and CMV-seronegative.

CDR3 region: CASSSDRGLTDTQYF. The CDR3, as DNA: TGTGCCAGCAGTTCCGACAGGGGGCTCACAGATACGCAGTATTTT. The chain recombines TRBV6-6 with TRBJ2-3; 10 bases are shared with TRBD1. Per the germline V gene, CDR1 is MNHNY and CDR2 is SVGAGI (reference sequence). The junction had 3 bases not matched to a gene; V was cut back by 4 bases and J by 2 bases. This CDR3 is built from 15 residues.

The V gene is TRBV29-1, the J gene TRBJ1-1; D is uncertain. CDR3 length: 12 amino acids. CDR1 SQVTM and CDR2 ANQGSEA come from the germline V gene. V was clipped by 4 bases and J by 1 base, with 7 bases between them. For the CDR3, the DNA is TGCAGCGTTGTCACAGAGAACACTGAAGCTTTCTTT. This encodes CSVVTENTEAFF.

The V gene is TRBV19, the J gene TRBJ1-3; no clear D gene. Germline CDR1 and CDR2: LNHDA and SQIVND (reference sequence). This CDR3 has 17 residues. The ends were cut back, 4 bases at V and 0 bases at J, with 16 bases in the middle. The chain's CDR3 is CASSTSPRSSSGNTIYF. The CDR3 nucleotides read TGTGCCAGTAGTACCTCTCCCAGGTCTTCCTCTGGAAACACCATATATTTT. Using reference TRBV19 and TRBJ1-3 for the parts outside the CDR3, the full variable domain is DGGITQSPKYLFRKEGQNVTLSCEQNLNHDAMYWYRQDPGQGLRLIYYSQIVNDFQKGDIAEGYSVSREKKESFPLTVTSAQKNPTAFYLCASSTSPRSSSGNTIYFGEGSWLTVV.

For this clone: Other DNA sequences of this sample code for an identical CDR3. The chain employs TRBV5-1 and TRBJ2-3; D is perhaps TRBD2 (6 bases). The CDR3 contains 15 residues. The V end was cut by 5 bases, the J end by 0 bases, with 13 bases between. Germline CDR1 is SGHRS and CDR2 is YFSETQ. DNA of the CDR3: TGCGCCAGCAGGACGAGCGGGCCTAGCACAGATACGCAGTATTTT. Residues: CASRTSGPSTDTQYF.

This chain joins TRBV9 and TRBJ2-5; 9 bases are a match to TRBD2. Germline V gene sequence: CDR1 SGDLS, CDR2 YYNGEE. V dropped 4 bases and J dropped 4; count of bases not matched to a gene: 14. The CDR3 extends over 17 amino acids. The CDR3 sequence: CASSTSAGGLERETQYF. The CDR3 DNA reads as TGTGCCAGCAGCACCTCAGCGGGGGGCCTGGAGAGAGAGACCCAGTACTTC.

The chain joins TRBV27 to TRBJ2-7; D is uncertain. This CDR3 region has 13 residues. Germline CDR1 and CDR2: MNHEY and SMNVEV (reference sequence). Trimming left V 3 bases short and J 3 bases short, with 9 bases between. Here the CDR3 reads CASSFGIYYEQYF. DNA for the CDR3: TGTGCCAGCAGTTTTGGCATTTACTACGAGCAGTACTTC.

The rearrangement uses TRBV9 and TRBJ2-7; tentatively, D is TRBD2 (6 bases). Germline-derived CDR1 and CDR2 are SGDLS and YYNGEE. The ends were cut back, 4 bases at V and 7 bases at J, with 9 bases in the middle. This CDR3 has 11 amino acids. The CDR3 here is CASSPGREQYF. In DNA form, the CDR3 reads TGTGCCAGCAGCCCGGGGAGGGAGCAGTACTTC. The full variable domain, completed using reference TRBV9 and TRBJ2-7, is DSGVTQTPKHLITATGQRVTLRCSPRSGDLSVYWYQQSLDQGLQFLIQYYNGEERAKGNILERFSAQQFPDLHSELNLSSLELGDSALYFCASSPGREQYFGPGTRLTVT.

This chain uses TRBV28 with TRBJ1-6, with 9 bases that match TRBD1. The junction had 6 bases not matched to a gene; V was cut back by 5 bases and J by 10 bases. This CDR3 has 14 residues. Germline values: CDR1 MDHEN, CDR2 SYDVKM. In nucleotides, the CDR3 is TGTGCCAGCAGTACCGGGACAGGGATCTCACCCCTCCACTTT. This gives the protein CASSTGTGISPLHF.

For this clone: Within the sample, other DNA sequences also encode this same CDR3. V and J are TRBV27 and TRBJ1-1; D is possibly TRBD1 (6 bases). CDR1 MNHEY and CDR2 SMNVEV come from the germline V gene (reference sequence). CDR3 size: 13 residues. V lost 3 bases to trimming and J lost 4 bases, with 9 bases between them. The CDR3 sequence is CASSLGGGTEAFF. The CDR3 DNA reads TGTGCCAGCAGTTTGGGAGGGGGCACTGAAGCTTTCTTT.

V gene TRBV6-6 combines with J gene TRBJ2-1, with TRBD2 matching over 10 bases. The CDR3 is made up of 15 amino acids. V dropped 2 bases and J dropped 7; count of bases not matched to a gene: 5. In germline, CDR1 is MNHNY, CDR2 SVGAGI (reference sequence). The CDR3 here is CASSYVSGRENEQFF. CDR3 nucleotide sequence: TGTGCCAGCAGTTACGTCAGCGGGAGGGAGAATGAGCAGTTCTTC.

For this clone: Different DNA sequences within this sample yield the same CDR3. The chain employs TRBV6-5 and TRBJ2-7; D perhaps matches TRBD2 (5 bases). The length of the CDR3 is 12 residues. Trimming pared 6 bases from V and 2 bases from J, leaving 8 bases between. Per the germline V gene, CDR1 is MNHEY and CDR2 is SVGAGI. CDR3 loop: CASSPGAYEQYF. The CDR3 DNA sequence: TGTGCCAGCAGCCCCGGGGCCTACGAGCAGTACTTC.

The chain recombines TRBV5-6 with TRBJ2-5; maybe TRBD1 (5 bases). V was pared by 4 bases and J by 8 bases, with 15 bases between. The CDR3 sequence is 13 residues long. Germline CDR1 reads SGHDT; CDR2 reads YYEEEE. The CDR3 DNA is TGTGCCAGCAGCCGGACACCCATCGACACCCAGTACTTC. Translated, it gives CASSRTPIDTQYF.

The chain combines TRBV7-8 with TRBJ2-7; maybe TRBD1 (6 bases). V lost 5 bases and J lost 7, with 15 bases in between. The CDR3 extends over 13 amino acids. Germline assignment: CDR1 SGHVS and CDR2 FQNEAQ. The CDR3 loop is CASSLDSQVEQYF. The CDR3 DNA sequence: TGTGCCAGCAGCCTGGACAGTCAGGTAGAGCAGTACTTC.

The chain employs TRBV19 and TRBJ2-7, with D possibly being TRBD1 (7 bases). This CDR3 contains 15 residues. V was cut by 6 bases and J by 0 bases, with 15 bases left in between. Per the germline V gene, CDR1 is LNHDA and CDR2 is SQIVND (reference sequence). The CDR3 is CASSNQGGGSYEQYF. DNA for the CDR3: TGTGCCAGTAGCAACCAGGGGGGAGGCTCCTACGAGCAGTACTTC. Drawing the rest from reference TRBV19 and TRBJ2-7, the complete variable domain is DGGITQSPKYLFRKEGQNVTLSCEQNLNHDAMYWYRQDPGQGLRLIYYSQIVNDFQKGDIAEGYSVSREKKESFPLTVTSAQKNPTAFYLCASSNQGGGSYEQYFGPGTRLTVT.

The V and J genes are TRBV5-6 and TRBJ1-5; tentatively, D is TRBD1 (6 bases). V was pared by 0 bases and J by 7 bases, with 11 bases between. This CDR3 is built from 14 residues. CDR1 is SGHDT, CDR2 YYEEEE, per germline. CDR3 DNA sequence: TGTGCCAGCAGCTTGGGGGAGGGGGACCAGCCCCAGCATTTT. It yields the protein CASSLGEGDQPQHF. The variable domain in full, completed from reference TRBV5-6 and TRBJ1-5, reads DAGVTQSPTHLIKTRGQQVTLRCSPKSGHDTVSWYQQALGQGPQFIFQYYEEEERQRGNFPDRFSGHQFPNYSSELNVNALLLGDSALYLCASSLGEGDQPQHFGDGTRLSIL.

This sequence joins TRBV16 and TRBJ2-1, with D perhaps TRBD2 (6 bases). This CDR3 is built from 15 residues. Germline values: CDR1 KGHSY, CDR2 FQNENV. V gave up 1 base and J gave up 3 bases, with 10 bases separating them. This chain's CDR3 is CASSQLDGGYNEQFF. The DNA for the CDR3 is TGTGCCAGCAGCCAATTAGACGGGGGCTACAATGAGCAGTTCTTC.

The rearrangement uses TRBV4-1 and TRBJ1-5; D unresolved. The CDR3 length is 13 residues. Trimming took off 0 bases at V and 4 bases at J, with 4 bases between the two ends. The germline gives CDR1 MGHRA, CDR2 YSYEKL. The CDR3 is CASSQDPNQPQHF. In nucleotides, the CDR3 is TGCGCCAGCAGCCAAGATCCTAATCAGCCCCAGCATTTT.

The chain employs TRBV19 and TRBJ1-5; perhaps TRBD1 as D (5 bases). The CDR3 has 13 residues. V lost 10 bases and J 9 bases, leaving 19 bases between the germline ends. The germline V gene encodes CDR1 LNHDA and CDR2 SQIVND (reference sequence). CDR3 in amino acids: CAKEVGVGGPQHF. The CDR3 region has the DNA TGTGCCAAAGAGGTAGGGGTGGGAGGGCCCCAGCATTTT. Together with reference TRBV19 and TRBJ1-5, the CDR3 gives the full variable domain: DGGITQSPKYLFRKEGQNVTLSCEQNLNHDAMYWYRQDPGQGLRLIYYSQIVNDFQKGDIAEGYSVSREKKESFPLTVTSAQKNPTAFYLCAKEVGVGGPQHFGDGTRLSIL.

The genes are TRBV11-2 and TRBJ2-2; a weak D match, TRBD1 (5 bases). Germline CDR1 is SGHAT and CDR2 is FQNNGV. Trimming stripped 6 bases from V and 2 bases from J, with 13 bases between. The CDR3 is made up of 15 amino acids. This chain's CDR3 is CASRSYRKNTGELFF. The DNA for the CDR3 is TGTGCCAGCAGGTCATACAGGAAAAACACCGGGGAGCTGTTTTTT.

The V and J genes are TRBV11-2 and TRBJ2-5, with 11 bases aligning to TRBD2. Germline trimming cut 5 bases from V and 3 bases from J; bases unmatched to any gene: 11. This CDR3 spans 17 amino acids. Germline CDR1 is SGHAT and CDR2 is FQNNGV. CDR3 region: CASSPPTSGRREETQYF. The CDR3 DNA follows: TGTGCCAGCAGCCCCCCTACTAGCGGGAGAAGGGAAGAGACCCAGTACTTC.

The rearrangement links TRBV7-9 to TRBJ1-1; D uncertain. The germline gives CDR1 SEHNR, CDR2 FQNEAQ (reference sequence). Trimming removed 8 bases at V and 0 bases at J, with 13 bases between. The CDR3 covers 14 residues. The CDR3 reads CASVLTPMNTEAFF. The CDR3, as DNA: TGTGCCAGCGTACTGACACCTATGAACACTGAAGCTTTCTTT.

The gene calls are TRBV7-9 and TRBJ2-1, with TRBD1 matching 7 bases. The CDR3 is 15 residues long. The germline CDR1 and CDR2 sequences are SEHNR and FQNEAQ (reference sequence). Trimming at V came to 5 bases and at J to 0 bases, leaving 4 bases not matched to a gene. Written as DNA, the CDR3 is TGTGCCAGCAGCCTGGGGACAGACTCCTACAATGAGCAGTTCTTC. Its protein product is CASSLGTDSYNEQFF.

This chain connects TRBV11-2 to TRBJ2-1; 8 positions agree with TRBD1. The V gene's germline CDR1 is SGHAT and CDR2 FQNNGV. This CDR3 contains 14 residues. J gave up 8 bases and V 5 bases, and 8 bases lay outside the gene matches. The CDR3 here is CASSVDREWDEQFF. The CDR3, as DNA: TGTGCCAGCAGCGTGGACAGGGAATGGGATGAGCAGTTCTTC.

V usage is TRBV27 and J usage is TRBJ2-5; 10 bases are shared with TRBD1. The CDR3 extends over 15 amino acids. J lost 2 bases, V lost 5 bases, and 5 bases had no gene match. Per germline, CDR1 MNHEY and CDR2 SMNVEV (reference sequence). CDR3 in amino acids: CASSNLDRGQETQYF. The DNA of the CDR3 is TGTGCCAGCAGTAACCTGGACAGGGGGCAAGAGACCCAGTACTTC.

This clone was counted once. This chain links TRBV5-5 with TRBJ1-5, with a tentative D call TRBD1 (6 bases). The CDR3 length is 16 residues. V lost 2 bases and J lost 9, with 21 bases in between. CDR1 SGHKS and CDR2 YYEKEE come from the germline V gene (reference sequence). The CDR3 DNA reads as TGTGCCAGCAGCTTAGTACCAGGGTGGGAAGGGGGGCCCCAGCATTTT. Encoded protein: CASSLVPGWEGGPQHF.

The J gene is TRBJ1-2, the V gene TRBV28, with a weak D call TRBD1 (5 bases). The germline V gene encodes CDR1 MDHEN and CDR2 SYDVKM. This CDR3 has 12 residues. The V end was cut by 5 bases, the J end by 4 bases, with 8 bases between. CDR3 nucleotide sequence: TGTGCCAGCAGTCCAGGGTCCTATGGCTACACCTTC. Residues: CASSPGSYGYTF.

V is TRBV5-6 and J is TRBJ2-3, with 8 nucleotides matching TRBD2. CDR3 length equals 14 residues. V lost 4 bases to trimming and J lost 5 bases; unmatched junction nucleotides: 6. Per the germline V gene, CDR1 is SGHDT and CDR2 is YYEEEE. Here the CDR3 reads CASSRSGDRDTQYF. In DNA form, the CDR3 reads TGTGCCAGCAGCCGTAGCGGGGATAGAGATACGCAGTATTTT.

This chain joins TRBV6-5 and TRBJ2-7, with D unclear. The V end lost 0 bases, the J end lost 5 bases, and 14 bases lay between the germline ends. From germline, CDR1 is MNHEY and CDR2 SVGAGI. This CDR3 comprises 15 residues. CDR3 in amino acids: CASSYSGPVPHEQYF. The CDR3 region has the DNA TGTGCCAGCAGTTACTCTGGCCCCGTACCCCACGAGCAGTACTTC.

The genes are TRBV19 and TRBJ2-5; D is uncertain. CDR3 size: 13 residues. V was clipped by 4 bases and J by 2 bases, with 8 bases between them. The germline V gene encodes CDR1 LNHDA and CDR2 SQIVND (reference sequence). The CDR3 is CASSKNAQETQYF. CDR3 coding DNA: TGTGCCAGTAGTAAGAACGCGCAAGAGACCCAGTACTTC.

The rearrangement joins TRBV7-9 to TRBJ1-4, with 7 bases that match TRBD1. Germline-derived CDR1 and CDR2 are SEHNR and FQNEAQ (reference sequence). The length of the CDR3 is 17 residues. The V segment lost 8 bases and the J segment 2 bases; nucleotides outside the gene matches: 14. The CDR3 DNA sequence: TGTGCCAGCCGGAGGGGGCGAGGGTATCAGACTAATGAAAAACTGTTTTTT. Protein sequence: CASRRGRGYQTNEKLFF.

The chain carries TRBV2 and TRBJ2-7; 10 bases align to TRBD2. The junction had 12 bases not matched to a gene; V was cut back by 7 bases and J by 6 bases. The CDR3 is 15 amino acids. Germline lookup yields CDR1 SNHLY and CDR2 FYNNEI. The CDR3 DNA sequence: TGTGCCAGCACTCCTTCATCTAGCGGGGGAGGCGAGCAGTACTTC. Its translation is CASTPSSSGGGEQYF.